The present T cell receptor beta chain was sequenced within a study of a mutant IDH1 vaccine in newly diagnosed glioma. About the research overall: Once 4-6 weeks had passed after radiotherapy alone, vaccination started, or it started with temozolomide cycles. Treated patients showed a male proportion of approximately 62%, a female proportion of 37.5%, and a mean age of about 41 years. Every participant had undergone radiotherapy, temozolomide, or both before, and most underwent both.

Profiled with immunoSEQ multiplex PCR; TCRdb holds only in-frame clones, not every one. The data hold fewer than 35,000 clones, with roughly three quarters observed a single time. Comments on this clone: As yet, its antigen is unknown.

Indicated time point: week 35, safety follow-up. The investigators gave 300 ug of mutant IDH1 20-mer peptide in each vaccine dose, together with topical imiquimod. The sequenced sample was PBMCs, obtained from a glioma patient whose treatment included an IDH1 peptide vaccine. This clonotype originated in a woman between 40 and 55 years old with glioma.

The CDR3: CASSEGLLQGGWRGYTF. The CDR3 nucleotides are TGCGCCAGCAGTGAGGGTCTTCTTCAGGGAGGGTGGAGAGGCTACACCTTC. The V gene is TRBV10-2, the J gene TRBJ1-2, with D perhaps TRBD1 (5 bases). V shed 2 bases and J shed 8 bases, with 24 bases lying between them. Germline lookup yields CDR1 WSHSY and CDR2 SAAADI. This CDR3 spans 17 amino acids.